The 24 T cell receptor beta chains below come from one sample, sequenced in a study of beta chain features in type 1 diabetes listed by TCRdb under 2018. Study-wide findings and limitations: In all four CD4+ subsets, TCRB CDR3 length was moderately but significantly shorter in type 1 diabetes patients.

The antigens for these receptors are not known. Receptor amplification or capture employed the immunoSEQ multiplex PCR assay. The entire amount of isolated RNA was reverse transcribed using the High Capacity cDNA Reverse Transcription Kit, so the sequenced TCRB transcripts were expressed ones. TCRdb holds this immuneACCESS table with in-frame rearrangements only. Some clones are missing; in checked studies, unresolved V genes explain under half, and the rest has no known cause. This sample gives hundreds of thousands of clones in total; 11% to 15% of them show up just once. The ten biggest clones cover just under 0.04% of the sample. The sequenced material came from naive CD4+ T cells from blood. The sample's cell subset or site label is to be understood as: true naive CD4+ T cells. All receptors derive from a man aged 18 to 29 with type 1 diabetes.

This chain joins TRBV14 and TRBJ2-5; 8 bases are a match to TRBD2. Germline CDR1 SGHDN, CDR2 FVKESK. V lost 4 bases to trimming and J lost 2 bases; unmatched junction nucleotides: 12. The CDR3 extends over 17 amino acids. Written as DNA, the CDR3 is TGTGCCAGCAGCCTGGGCGGAAGCGGGAGTTATCAAGAGACCCAGTACTTC. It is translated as CASSLGGSGSYQETQYF.

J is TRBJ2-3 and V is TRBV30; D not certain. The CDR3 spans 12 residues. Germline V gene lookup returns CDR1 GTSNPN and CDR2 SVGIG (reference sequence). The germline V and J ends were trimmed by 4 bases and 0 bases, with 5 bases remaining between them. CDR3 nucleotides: TGTGCCTGGAATCCTAGCACAGATACGCAGTATTTT. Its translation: CAWNPSTDTQYF.

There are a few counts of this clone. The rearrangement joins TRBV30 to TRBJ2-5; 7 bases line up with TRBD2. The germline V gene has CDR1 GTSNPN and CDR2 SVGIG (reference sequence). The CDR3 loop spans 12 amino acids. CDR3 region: CAGGAPQETQYF. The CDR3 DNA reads TGTGCGGGAGGGGCCCCGCAAGAGACCCAGTACTTC.

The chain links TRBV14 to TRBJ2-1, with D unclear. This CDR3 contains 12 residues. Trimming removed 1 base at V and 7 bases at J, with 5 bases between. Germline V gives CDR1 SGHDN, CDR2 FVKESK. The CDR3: CASSQVLNEQFF. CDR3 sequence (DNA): TGTGCCAGCAGCCAAGTATTAAATGAGCAGTTCTTC.

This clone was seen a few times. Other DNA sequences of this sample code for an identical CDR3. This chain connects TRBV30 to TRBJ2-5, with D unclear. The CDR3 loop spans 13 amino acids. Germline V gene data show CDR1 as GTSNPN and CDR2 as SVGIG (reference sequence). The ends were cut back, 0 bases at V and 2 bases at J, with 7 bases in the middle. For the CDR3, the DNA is TGTGCCTGGAGTGTACAGCAACAAGAGACCCAGTACTTC. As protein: CAWSVQQQETQYF.

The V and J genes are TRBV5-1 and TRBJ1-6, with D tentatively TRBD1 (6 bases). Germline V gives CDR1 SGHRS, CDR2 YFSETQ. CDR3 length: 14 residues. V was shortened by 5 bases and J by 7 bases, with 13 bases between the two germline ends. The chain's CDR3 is CASRVPDRNSPLHF. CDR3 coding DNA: TGCGCCAGCAGAGTCCCGGACAGAAATTCACCCCTCCACTTT.

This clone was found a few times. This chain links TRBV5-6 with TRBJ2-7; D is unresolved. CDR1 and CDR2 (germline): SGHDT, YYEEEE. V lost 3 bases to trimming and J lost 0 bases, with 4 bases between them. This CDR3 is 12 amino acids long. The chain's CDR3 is CASSWRSYEQYF. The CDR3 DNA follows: TGTGCCAGCAGCTGGCGCTCCTACGAGCAGTACTTC.

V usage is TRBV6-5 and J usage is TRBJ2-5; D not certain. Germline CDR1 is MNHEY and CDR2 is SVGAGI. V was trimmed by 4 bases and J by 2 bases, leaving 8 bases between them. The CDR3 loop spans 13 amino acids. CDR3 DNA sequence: TGTGCCAGCAGTTTCTACTCGCAAGAGACCCAGTACTTC. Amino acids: CASSFYSQETQYF.

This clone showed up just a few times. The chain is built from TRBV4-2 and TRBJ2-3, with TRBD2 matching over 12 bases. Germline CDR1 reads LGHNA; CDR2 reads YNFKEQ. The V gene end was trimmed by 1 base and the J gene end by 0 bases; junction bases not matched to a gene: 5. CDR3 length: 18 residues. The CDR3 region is CASSQGAGTSGSTDTQYF. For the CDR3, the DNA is TGTGCCAGCAGCCAAGGGGCGGGGACTAGCGGGAGCACAGATACGCAGTATTTT.

The CDR3 DNA follows: TGTGCCAGCAGTGACGGTAGGGGGACCAATGAGCAGTTCTTC. Protein product: CASSDGRGTNEQFF. The V gene is TRBV25-1, the J gene TRBJ2-1; the D gene is possibly TRBD1 (6 bases). V shed 3 bases and J shed 6 bases, with 12 bases lying between them. Germline CDR1 and CDR2: MGHDK and SYGVNS. The CDR3 totals 14 residues.

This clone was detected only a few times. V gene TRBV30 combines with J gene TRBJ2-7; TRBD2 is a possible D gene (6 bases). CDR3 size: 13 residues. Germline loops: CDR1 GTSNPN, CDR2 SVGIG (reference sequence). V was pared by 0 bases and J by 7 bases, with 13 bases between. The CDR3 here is CAWSVGLPGEQYF. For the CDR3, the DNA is TGTGCCTGGAGTGTGGGACTCCCGGGGGAGCAGTACTTC.

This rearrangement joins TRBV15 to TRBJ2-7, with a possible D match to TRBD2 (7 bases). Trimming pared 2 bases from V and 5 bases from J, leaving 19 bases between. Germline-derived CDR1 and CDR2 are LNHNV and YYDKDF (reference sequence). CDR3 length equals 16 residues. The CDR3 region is CATSRPWGQGRDEQYF. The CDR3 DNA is TGTGCCACCAGCAGACCCTGGGGGCAGGGGAGGGACGAGCAGTACTTC.

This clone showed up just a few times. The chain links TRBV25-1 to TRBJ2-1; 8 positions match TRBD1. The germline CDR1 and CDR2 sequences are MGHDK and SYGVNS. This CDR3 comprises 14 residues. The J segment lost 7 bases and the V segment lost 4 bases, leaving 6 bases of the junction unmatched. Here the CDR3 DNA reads TGTGCCAGCAGTGTAGGACAGGGAAGGAATGAGCAGTTCTTC. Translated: CASSVGQGRNEQFF.

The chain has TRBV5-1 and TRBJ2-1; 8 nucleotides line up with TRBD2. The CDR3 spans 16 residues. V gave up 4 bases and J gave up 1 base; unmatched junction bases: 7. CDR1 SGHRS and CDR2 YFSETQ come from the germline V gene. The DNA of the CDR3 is TGCGCCAGCAGCACTATAGCGGGAAATTCCTACAATGAGCAGTTCTTC. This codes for CASSTIAGNSYNEQFF. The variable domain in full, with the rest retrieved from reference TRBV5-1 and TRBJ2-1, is KAGVTQTPRYLIKTRGQQVTLSCSPISGHRSVSWYQQTPGQGLQFLFEYFSETQRNKGNFPGRFSGRQFSNSRSEMNVSTLELGDSALYLCASSTIAGNSYNEQFFGPGTRLTVL.

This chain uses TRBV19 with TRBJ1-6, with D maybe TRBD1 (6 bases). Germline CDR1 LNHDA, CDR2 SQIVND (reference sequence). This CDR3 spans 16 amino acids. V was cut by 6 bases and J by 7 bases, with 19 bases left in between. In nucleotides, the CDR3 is TGTGCCAGTAGCTCCGGACAGCCGCAGGGCAATTCACCCCTCCACTTT. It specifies CASSSGQPQGNSPLHF.

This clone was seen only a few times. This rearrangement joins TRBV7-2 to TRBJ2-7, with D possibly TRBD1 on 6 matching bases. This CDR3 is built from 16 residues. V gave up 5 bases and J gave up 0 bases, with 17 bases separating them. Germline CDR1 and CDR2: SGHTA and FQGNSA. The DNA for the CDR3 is TGTGCCAGCAGCCCGAAAGACAGGCTCAGCTCCTACGAGCAGTACTTC. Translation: CASSPKDRLSSYEQYF.

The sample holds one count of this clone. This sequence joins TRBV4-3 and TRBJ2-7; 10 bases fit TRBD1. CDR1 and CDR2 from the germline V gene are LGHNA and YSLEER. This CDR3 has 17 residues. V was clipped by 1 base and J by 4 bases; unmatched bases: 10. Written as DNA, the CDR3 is TGCGCCAGCAGCCAAGTTAGGGCCGGGACAGGGGCTTACGAGCAGTACTTC. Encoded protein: CASSQVRAGTGAYEQYF.

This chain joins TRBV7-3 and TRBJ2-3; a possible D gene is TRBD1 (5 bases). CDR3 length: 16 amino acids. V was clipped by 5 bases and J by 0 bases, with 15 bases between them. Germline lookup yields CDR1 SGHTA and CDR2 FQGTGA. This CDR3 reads CASSPGNSHSTDTQYF. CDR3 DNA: TGTGCCAGCAGCCCAGGGAATTCTCATAGCACAGATACGCAGTATTTT.

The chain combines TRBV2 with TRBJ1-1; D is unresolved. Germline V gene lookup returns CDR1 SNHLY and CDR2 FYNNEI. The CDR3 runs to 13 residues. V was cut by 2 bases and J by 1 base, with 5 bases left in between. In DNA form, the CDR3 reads TGTGCCAGCAGTGAATGGGGGAACACTGAAGCTTTCTTT. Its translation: CASSEWGNTEAFF.

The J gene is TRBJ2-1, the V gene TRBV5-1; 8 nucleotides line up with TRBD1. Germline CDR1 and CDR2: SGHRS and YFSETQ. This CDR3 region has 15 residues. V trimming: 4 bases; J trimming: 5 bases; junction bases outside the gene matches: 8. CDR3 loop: CASSQQGAGDNEQFF. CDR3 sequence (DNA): TGCGCCAGCAGCCAGCAGGGGGCCGGGGACAATGAGCAGTTCTTC. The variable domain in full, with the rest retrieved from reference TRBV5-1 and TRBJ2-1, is KAGVTQTPRYLIKTRGQQVTLSCSPISGHRSVSWYQQTPGQGLQFLFEYFSETQRNKGNFPGRFSGRQFSNSRSEMNVSTLELGDSALYLCASSQQGAGDNEQFFGPGTRLTVL.

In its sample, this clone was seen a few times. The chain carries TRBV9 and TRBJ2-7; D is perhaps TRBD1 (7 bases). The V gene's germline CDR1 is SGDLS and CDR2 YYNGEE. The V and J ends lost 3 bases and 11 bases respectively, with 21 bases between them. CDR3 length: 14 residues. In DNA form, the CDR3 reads TGTGCCAGCAGCGAGGGGGGACAGCCCTCCAAGGAGTACTTC. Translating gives CASSEGGQPSKEYF.

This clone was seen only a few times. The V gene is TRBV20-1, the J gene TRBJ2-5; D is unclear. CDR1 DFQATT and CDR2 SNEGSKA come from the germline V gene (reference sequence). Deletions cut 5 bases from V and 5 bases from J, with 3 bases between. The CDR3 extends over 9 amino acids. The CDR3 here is CSAGETQYF. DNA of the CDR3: TGCAGTGCTGGGGAGACCCAGTACTTC.

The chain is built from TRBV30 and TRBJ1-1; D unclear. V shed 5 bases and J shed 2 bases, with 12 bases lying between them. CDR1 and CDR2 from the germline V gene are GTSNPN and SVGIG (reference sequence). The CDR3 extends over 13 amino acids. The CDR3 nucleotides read TGTGCCTGGTCAGAGATTTCTAACACTGAAGCTTTCTTT. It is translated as CAWSEISNTEAFF. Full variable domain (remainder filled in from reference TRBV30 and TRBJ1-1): SQTIHQWPATLVQPVGSPLSLECTVEGTSNPNLYWYRQAAGRGLQLLFYSVGIGQISSEVPQNLSASRPQDRQFILSSKKLLLSDSGFYLCAWSEISNTEAFFGQGTRLTVV.

CDR3 bases: TGTGCCAGCAGCCCACGGGGGGGAGGGGCAGATACGCAGTATTTT. Translating it yields CASSPRGGGADTQYF. This chain joins TRBV7-2 and TRBJ2-3, with 8 bases aligning to TRBD2. This CDR3 is 15 amino acids long. Germline lookup yields CDR1 SGHTA and CDR2 FQGNSA. The ends lost 5 bases at V and 4 bases at J; junction bases unmatched: 8.